This TCR beta chain was sequenced during a study of cytomegalovirus exposure and HLA in healthy donors. Study observations and caveats: The likely origin of a cluster of highly shared sequence variants was a sequencing artifact.

60 Vbeta and 13 Jbeta primers were used in PCR. The table came from immunoSEQ multiplex PCR; TCRdb's copy has only in-frame clones and leaves some out. The data show some 190,000 clones, around four fifths seen once. V shed 7 bases and J 7 bases; nucleotides not matched to a gene: 13. This CDR3 comprises 14 residues. Germline-derived CDR1 and CDR2 are SGHRS and YFSETQ. Details on this clone: Its antigen is undetermined.

Healthy bone marrow donors made up the donors. The sequencing input was PBMCs. The V call is TRBV5-1, the J call TRBJ1-1, with 7 bases identical to TRBD1. The sequence was obtained from a woman aged 30 to 39 in good health and CMV-seronegative. CDR3 loop: CASGYDRATLEAFF. CDR3 DNA: TGCGCCAGCGGATACGACAGGGCAACCCTTGAAGCTTTCTTT. Based on the CDR3 plus reference TRBV5-1 and TRBJ1-1, the full variable domain is KAGVTQTPRYLIKTRGQQVTLSCSPISGHRSVSWYQQTPGQGLQFLFEYFSETQRNKGNFPGRFSGRQFSNSRSEMNVSTLELGDSALYLCASGYDRATLEAFFGQGTRLTVV.